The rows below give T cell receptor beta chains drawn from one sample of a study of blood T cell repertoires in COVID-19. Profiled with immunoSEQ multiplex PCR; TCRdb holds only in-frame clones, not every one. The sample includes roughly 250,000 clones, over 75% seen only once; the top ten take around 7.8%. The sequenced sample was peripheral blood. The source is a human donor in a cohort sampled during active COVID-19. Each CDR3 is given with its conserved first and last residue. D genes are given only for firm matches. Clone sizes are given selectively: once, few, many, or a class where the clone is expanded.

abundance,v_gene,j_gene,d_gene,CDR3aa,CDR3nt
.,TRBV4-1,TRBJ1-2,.,CASSQTEGSYGYTF,TGCGCCAGCAGCCAAACTGAGGGTAGCTATGGCTACACCTTC
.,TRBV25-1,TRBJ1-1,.,CASSLLQGREAFF,TGTGCCAGCAGTCTCCTACAGGGCCGTGAAGCTTTCTTT
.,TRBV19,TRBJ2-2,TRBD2,CATMGLAATGELFF,TGTGCCACCATGGGACTAGCAGCCACCGGGGAGCTGTTTTTT
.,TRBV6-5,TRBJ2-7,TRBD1,CASRDRGYYEQYF,TGTGCCAGCAGGGACAGGGGTTACTACGAGCAGTACTTC
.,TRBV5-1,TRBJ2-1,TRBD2,CASSLSLAGSSYNEQFF,TGCGCCAGCAGCTTGAGCTTAGCGGGAAGTTCCTACAATGAGCAGTTCTTC
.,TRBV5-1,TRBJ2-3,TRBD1,CASSSGQGPTDTQYF,TGCGCCAGCAGCTCCGGACAGGGACCCACAGATACGCAGTATTTT
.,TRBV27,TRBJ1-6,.,CASSLLTANSPLHF,TGTGCCAGCAGTTTATTGACAGCCAATTCACCCCTCCACTTT
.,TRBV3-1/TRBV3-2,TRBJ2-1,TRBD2,CASSQGLLAGDNEQFF,TGTGCCAGCAGCCAAGGGTTACTAGCGGGCGACAATGAGCAGTTCTTC
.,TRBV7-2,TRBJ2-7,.,CASSPRLVTYEQYF,TGTGCCAGCAGCCCCCGACTAGTCACCTACGAGCAGTACTTC
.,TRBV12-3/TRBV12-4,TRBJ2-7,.,CATTLDTAYEQYF,TGTGCCACCACATTGGACACCGCCTACGAGCAGTACTTC
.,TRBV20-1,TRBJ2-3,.,CSASSRSGVTDTQYF,TGCAGTGCTAGTAGTCGCAGCGGAGTCACAGATACGCAGTATTTT
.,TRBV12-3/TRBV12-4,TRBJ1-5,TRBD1,CASMTGNQPQHF,TGTGCCAGCATGACAGGGAATCAGCCCCAGCATTTT
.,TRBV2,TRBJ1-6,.,CASSGVPGSPLHF,TGTGCCAGCAGTGGGGTTCCGGGGTCACCCCTCCACTTT
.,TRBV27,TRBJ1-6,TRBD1,CASRTGTANSPLHF,TGTGCCAGCAGGACCGGGACAGCTAATTCACCCCTCCACTTT
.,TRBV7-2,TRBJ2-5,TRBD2,CASSSRDGRETQYF,TGTGCCAGCAGCTCTCGGGACGGGAGGGAGACCCAGTACTTC
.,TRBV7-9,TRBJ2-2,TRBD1,CASSRITGAGELFF,TGTGCCAGCAGCCGAATTACAGGGGCCGGGGAGCTGTTTTTT
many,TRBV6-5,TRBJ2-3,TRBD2,CASAFGGIGDTQYF,TGTGCCAGCGCCTTCGGGGGGATAGGTGATACGCAGTATTTT
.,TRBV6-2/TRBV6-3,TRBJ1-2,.,CASSPLGQSNYGYTF,TGTGCCAGCAGTCCCCTGGGGCAGTCAAACTATGGCTACACCTTC
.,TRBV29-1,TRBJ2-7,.,CSVERQAEQYF,TGCAGCGTTGAAAGGCAGGCCGAGCAGTACTTC
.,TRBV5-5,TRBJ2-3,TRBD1,CASSWRGGEGPDTQYF,TGTGCCAGCAGCTGGAGAGGGGGCGAGGGGCCAGATACGCAGTATTTT
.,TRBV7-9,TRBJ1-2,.,CASSAQNYGYTF,TGTGCCAGCAGCGCACAGAACTATGGCTACACCTTC
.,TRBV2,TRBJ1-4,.,CASSGQVTGNEKLFF,TGTGCCAGCAGTGGTCAAGTGACGGGGAATGAAAAACTGTTTTTT
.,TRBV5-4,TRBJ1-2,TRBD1,CASSLLQGAGGYTF,TGTGCCAGCAGCTTGTTACAGGGGGCGGGAGGCTACACCTTC
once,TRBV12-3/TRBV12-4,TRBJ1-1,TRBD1,CASRPLDREGAFF,TGTGCCAGCAGACCTTTGGACAGGGAGGGAGCTTTCTTT
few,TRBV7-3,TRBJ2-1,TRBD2,CASSLRLAGNNEQFF,TGTGCCAGCAGCTTAAGACTAGCGGGCAACAATGAGCAGTTCTTC
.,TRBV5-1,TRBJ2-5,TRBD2,CASSSSGTWETQYF,TGCGCCAGCAGCTCGAGCGGGACGTGGGAGACCCAGTACTTC
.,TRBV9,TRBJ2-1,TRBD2,CASSKGTSGRSSYNEQFF,TGTGCCAGCAGCAAGGGGACTAGCGGGAGGAGCTCCTACAATGAGCAGTTCTTC
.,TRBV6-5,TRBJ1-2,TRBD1,CASSYTGGEVYGYTF,TGTGCCAGCAGTTATACAGGGGGCGAGGTCTATGGCTACACCTTC
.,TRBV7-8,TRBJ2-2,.,CASSLDGTGELFF,TGTGCCAGCAGCTTAGACGGGACCGGGGAGCTGTTTTTT